This entry is about one TCR beta chain. Its specificity is not known. This entry comes from a study of T cells in localized non-small cell lung cancer. The CDR3 runs to 18 residues. V lost 2 bases to trimming and J lost 4 bases; unmatched junction nucleotides: 10. The V gene's germline CDR1 is SSHAT and CDR2 FNYEAQ (reference sequence). Libraries were prepared by immunoSEQ multiplex PCR; TCRdb keeps only in-frame clonotypes and omits some of them. In the table there are 45,000 to 60,000 clones, about 85% of which are singletons. Findings of the study overall: With higher T cell density in blood came longer overall survival.

The sample consisted of peripheral blood, taken before any cancer treatment. The chain couples TRBV7-7 to TRBJ2-3; 12 nucleotides agree with TRBD2. This clonotype originated in a female donor older than 55 with stage II squamous cell lung carcinoma. DNA of the CDR3: TGTGCCAGCAGCTTAAAACTAGCGGGGGGCCCGCCGGCAGATACGCAGTATTTT. It yields the protein CASSLKLAGGPPADTQYF.